Listed below are T cell receptor beta chains from one sample, sequenced in a study of regulatory T cells in long-lasting Graves disease. One entry per CDR3 protein results from TCRdb running MiXCR on the multiplex PCR reads. Seen here are around 500,000 distinct CDR3 sequences, 16% observed once, and the top ten hold around 25%. In addition, the sample was reused for a study of T cells in Graves' hyperthyroidism and ophthalmopathy.

The specimen was peripheral blood mononuclear cells (PBMCs), collected at new diagnosis, from a patient treated with antithyroid drugs. These receptors were taken from a woman aged 35-60 years with Graves disease. CDR3s include the opening cysteine and the closing phenylalanine or tryptophan. Clone size appears in some rows only: once, few, many, or a class for an expanded clone.

>few|TRBJ1-5|TRBV7-2
CASSLEGDRGQPQHF
>many|TRBJ1-6|TRBV6-1
CASRGTLYNSPLHF
>NA|TRBJ1-2|TRBV20-1
CSARTPLNGYTF
>few|TRBJ2-7|TRBV5-1
CASSLSGRGGEQYF
>many|TRBJ2-7|TRBV27
CASSSQGGSYEQYF
>NA|TRBJ1-2|TRBV12-3/TRBV12-4
CASSLGDVYGYTF
>few|TRBJ1-1|TRBV20-1
CSATFGTVGGAFF
>few|TRBJ2-2|TRBV7-9
CASSPGTPRTGELFF
>NA|TRBJ1-1|TRBV6-2/TRBV6-3
CASSLRTVAEAFF
>NA|TRBJ2-7|TRBV30
CAWTLPGQGVAGRTYEQYF
>NA|TRBJ1-6|TRBV19
CASSFDRGAISPLHF
>many|TRBJ1-5|TRBV12-3/TRBV12-4
CASRGQFYSNQPQHF
>many|TRBJ2-3|TRBV9
CASSPRLAGADTQYF
>NA|TRBJ1-5|TRBV19
CASSKETGGIKPQHF
>few|TRBJ1-6|TRBV19
CASSLRFDSPLHF
>many|TRBJ2-5|TRBV5-1
CASSPSTGGYQETQYF
>many|TRBJ1-1|TRBV10-3
CAISVGGTEAFF
>few|TRBJ2-5|TRBV19
CASSKLGSRETQYF
>many|TRBJ1-2|TRBV18
CASSPPLKGGLYGYTF
>many|TRBJ1-5|TRBV12-3/TRBV12-4
CASSFGGLTVGNQPQHF
>few|TRBJ2-3|TRBV2
CASAGVNTDTQYF
>few|TRBJ1-1|TRBV20-1
CSAIGPGAPPEAFF
>many|TRBJ1-1|TRBV15
CATSVTGGLGAFF
>NA|TRBJ2-1|TRBV7-2
CASRPGGGHNEQFF
>many|TRBJ2-6|TRBV2
CASYYAGANVLTF
>NA|TRBJ2-1|TRBV7-9
CASSLGLAVFRNEQFF